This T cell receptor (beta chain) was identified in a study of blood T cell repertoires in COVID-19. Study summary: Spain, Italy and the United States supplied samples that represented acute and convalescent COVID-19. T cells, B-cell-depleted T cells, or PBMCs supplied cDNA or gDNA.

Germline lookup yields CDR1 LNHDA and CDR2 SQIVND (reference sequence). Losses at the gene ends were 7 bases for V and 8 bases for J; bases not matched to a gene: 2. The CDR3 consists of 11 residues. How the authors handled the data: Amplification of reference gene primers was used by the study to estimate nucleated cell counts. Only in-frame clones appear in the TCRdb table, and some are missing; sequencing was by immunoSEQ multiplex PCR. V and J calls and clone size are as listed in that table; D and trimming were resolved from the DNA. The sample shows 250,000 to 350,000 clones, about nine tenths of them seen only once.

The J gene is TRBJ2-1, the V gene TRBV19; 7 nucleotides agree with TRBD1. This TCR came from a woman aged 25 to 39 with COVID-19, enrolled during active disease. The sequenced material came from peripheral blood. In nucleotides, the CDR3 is TGTGCCAGTAACAGGGGCGATGAGCAGTTCTTC. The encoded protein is CASNRGDEQFF.